This T cell receptor (beta chain) was sequenced for a study of T cell clusters in autoimmune cytopenias. TRB was amplified by touch-down multiplex PCR, primer pools A and B combined. Reanalyzing the multiplex PCR reads, TCRdb keeps one entry per CDR3 protein, without DNA. The listing contains 5,000 to 6,500 distinct CDR3 sequences. Tens of thousands of genome equivalents of blood DNA were amplified for TRB. CDR3 size: 16 residues. From germline, CDR1 is MNHEY and CDR2 SVGAGI. Separately, the same data were catalogued under a study of T cell repertoires in aging, cancer and after chemotherapy.

This sequence joins TRBV6-5 and TRBJ2-2. The sample comprised peripheral blood. This TCR came from a human donor in good health. The CDR3 here is CASSYSWSGNTGELFF.